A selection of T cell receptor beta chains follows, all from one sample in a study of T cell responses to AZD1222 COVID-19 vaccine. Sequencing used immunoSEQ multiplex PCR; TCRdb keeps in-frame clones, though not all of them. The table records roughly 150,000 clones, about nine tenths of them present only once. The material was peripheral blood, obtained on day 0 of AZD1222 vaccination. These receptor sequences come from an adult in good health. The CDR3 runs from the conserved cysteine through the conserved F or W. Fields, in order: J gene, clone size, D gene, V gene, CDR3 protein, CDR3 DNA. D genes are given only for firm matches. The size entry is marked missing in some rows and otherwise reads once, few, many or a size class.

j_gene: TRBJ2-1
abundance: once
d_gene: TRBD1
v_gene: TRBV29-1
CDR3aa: CSVTRDRGRNEQFF
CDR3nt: TGCAGCGTTACTCGGGACAGAGGACGGAATGAGCAGTTCTTC

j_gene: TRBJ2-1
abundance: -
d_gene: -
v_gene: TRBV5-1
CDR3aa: CASSLDGREAVEQFF
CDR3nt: TGCGCCAGCAGCTTGGATGGCAGGGAGGCAGTTGAGCAGTTCTTC

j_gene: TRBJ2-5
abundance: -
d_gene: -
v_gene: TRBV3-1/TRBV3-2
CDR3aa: CASSQGGTAQETQYF
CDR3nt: TGTGCCAGCAGCCAAGGTGGTACGGCCCAAGAGACCCAGTACTTC

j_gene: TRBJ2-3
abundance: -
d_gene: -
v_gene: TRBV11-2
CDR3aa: CASSFGQGGTDTQYF
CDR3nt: TGTGCCAGCAGCTTCGGGCAGGGTGGCACAGATACGCAGTATTTT

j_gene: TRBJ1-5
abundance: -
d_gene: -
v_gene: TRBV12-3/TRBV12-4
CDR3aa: CASSRFNQPQHF
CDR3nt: TGTGCCAGCAGCAGGTTTAATCAGCCCCAGCATTTT

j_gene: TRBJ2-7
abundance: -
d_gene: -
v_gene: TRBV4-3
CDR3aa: CASSQDRGASYEQYF
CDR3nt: TGCGCCAGCAGCCAAGATCGGGGGGCATCCTACGAGCAGTACTTC

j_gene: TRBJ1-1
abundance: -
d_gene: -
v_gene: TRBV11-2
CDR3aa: CASSLERPGGGAFF
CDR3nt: TGTGCCAGCAGCTTAGAGAGACCGGGGGGCGGAGCTTTCTTT

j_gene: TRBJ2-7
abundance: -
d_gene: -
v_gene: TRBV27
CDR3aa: CASSLAGYNPYEQYF
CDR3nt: TGTGCCAGCAGTTTAGCAGGGTACAATCCCTACGAGCAGTACTTC

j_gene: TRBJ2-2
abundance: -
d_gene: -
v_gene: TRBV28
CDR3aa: CASSQMGGNTGELFF
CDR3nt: TGTGCCAGCAGTCAAATGGGAGGGAACACCGGGGAGCTGTTTTTT

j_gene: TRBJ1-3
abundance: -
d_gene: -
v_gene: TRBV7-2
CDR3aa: CASRDPPGNTIYF
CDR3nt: TGTGCCAGCAGAGATCCTCCTGGAAACACCATATATTTT

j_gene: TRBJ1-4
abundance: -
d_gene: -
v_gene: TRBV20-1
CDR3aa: CSARVGGELFF
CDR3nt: TGCAGTGCTAGGGTGGGGGGGGAACTGTTTTTT

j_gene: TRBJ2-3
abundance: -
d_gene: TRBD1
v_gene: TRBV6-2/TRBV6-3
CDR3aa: CASSYGQGSYTDTQYF
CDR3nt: TGTGCCAGCAGTTACGGACAGGGCAGCTACACAGATACGCAGTATTTT

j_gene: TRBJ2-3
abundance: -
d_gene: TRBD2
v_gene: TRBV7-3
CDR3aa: CASSLKGLAGHTDTQYF
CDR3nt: TGTGCCAGCAGCTTAAAGGGTTTAGCGGGGCACACAGATACGCAGTATTTT

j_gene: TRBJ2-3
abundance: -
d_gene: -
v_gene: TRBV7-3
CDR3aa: CASSLVGQSTDTQYF
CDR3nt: TGTGCCAGCAGCTTAGTAGGGCAAAGCACAGATACGCAGTATTTT

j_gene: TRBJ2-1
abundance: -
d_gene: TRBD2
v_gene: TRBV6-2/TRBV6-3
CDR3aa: CASSRTSGRAGEQFF
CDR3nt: TGTGCCAGCAGTCGGACTAGCGGGAGGGCCGGTGAGCAGTTCTTC

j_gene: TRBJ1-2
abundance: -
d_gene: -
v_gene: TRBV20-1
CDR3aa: CSARATGGYTF
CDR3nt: TGCAGTGCTAGAGCGACGGGTGGCTACACCTTC

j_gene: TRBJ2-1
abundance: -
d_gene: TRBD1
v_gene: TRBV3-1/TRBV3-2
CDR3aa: CASSWDSYNEQFF
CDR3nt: TGTGCCAGCAGCTGGGACAGCTACAATGAGCAGTTCTTC

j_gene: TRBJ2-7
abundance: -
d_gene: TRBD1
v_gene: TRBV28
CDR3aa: CASSSGTGPSYEQYF
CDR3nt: TGTGCCAGCAGTTCGGGGACAGGTCCTTCCTACGAGCAGTACTTC

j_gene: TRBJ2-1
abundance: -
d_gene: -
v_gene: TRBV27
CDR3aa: CASSALGQGYNEQFF
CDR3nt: TGTGCCAGCAGTGCCCTAGGTCAGGGCTACAATGAGCAGTTCTTC

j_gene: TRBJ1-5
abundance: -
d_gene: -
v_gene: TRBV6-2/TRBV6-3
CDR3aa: CASSLLYSNQPQHF
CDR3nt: TGTGCCAGCAGTCTCCTATATAGCAATCAGCCCCAGCATTTT

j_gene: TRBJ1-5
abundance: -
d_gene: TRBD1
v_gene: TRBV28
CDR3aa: CASSSTQGAIINQPQHF
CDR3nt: TGTGCCAGCAGTAGCACTCAGGGGGCTATAATCAATCAGCCCCAGCATTTT

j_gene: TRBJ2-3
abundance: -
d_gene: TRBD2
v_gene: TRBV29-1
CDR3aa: CSPRREGAQYF
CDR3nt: TGCAGCCCCCGACGGGAGGGAGCGCAGTATTTT

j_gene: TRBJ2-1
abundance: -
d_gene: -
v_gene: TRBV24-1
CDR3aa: CATSTGEYNEQFF
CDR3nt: TGTGCCACCAGTACAGGCGAGTACAATGAGCAGTTCTTC

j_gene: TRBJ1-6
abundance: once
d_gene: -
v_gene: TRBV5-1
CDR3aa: CASSLVPGTNSPLHF
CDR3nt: TGCGCCAGCAGCTTGGTCCCGGGTACTAATTCACCCCTCCACTTT

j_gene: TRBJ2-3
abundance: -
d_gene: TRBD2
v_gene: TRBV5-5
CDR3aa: CASGLLAGGMGADTQYF
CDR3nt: TGTGCCAGCGGTTTACTAGCGGGAGGAATGGGCGCAGATACGCAGTATTTT

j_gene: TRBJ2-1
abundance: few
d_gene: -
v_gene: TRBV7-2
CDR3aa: CASTPDSSYNEQFF
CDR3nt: TGTGCCAGCACCCCAGACAGCTCCTACAATGAGCAGTTCTTC

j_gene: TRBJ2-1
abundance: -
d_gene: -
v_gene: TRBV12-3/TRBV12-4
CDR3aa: CASRPTSNEQFF
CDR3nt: TGTGCCAGCAGACCGACTAGCAATGAGCAGTTCTTC

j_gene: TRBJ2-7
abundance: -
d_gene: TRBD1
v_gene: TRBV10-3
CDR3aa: CAISNYLGQHEQYF
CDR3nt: TGTGCCATCAGTAACTACCTGGGACAGCACGAGCAGTACTTC

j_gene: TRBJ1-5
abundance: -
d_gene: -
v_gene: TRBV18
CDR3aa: CASSPGGVGNQPQHF
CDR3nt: TGTGCCAGCTCACCAGGGGGAGTGGGCAATCAGCCCCAGCATTTT

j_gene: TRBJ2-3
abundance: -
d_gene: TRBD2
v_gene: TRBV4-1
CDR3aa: CASSQEGLAGATDTQYF
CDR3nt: TGCGCCAGCAGCCAAGAGGGTCTAGCGGGAGCCACAGATACGCAGTATTTT

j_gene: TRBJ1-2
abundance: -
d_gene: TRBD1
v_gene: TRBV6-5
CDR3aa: CASRQGDRDYGYTF
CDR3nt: TGTGCCAGCAGGCAGGGGGACAGGGACTATGGCTACACCTTC

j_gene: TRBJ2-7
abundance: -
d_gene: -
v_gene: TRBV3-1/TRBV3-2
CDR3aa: CASSQSGTEQYF
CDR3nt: TGTGCCAGCAGCCAATCAGGGACCGAGCAGTACTTC

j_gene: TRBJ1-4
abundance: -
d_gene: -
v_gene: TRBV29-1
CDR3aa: CSVCQANEKLFF
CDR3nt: TGCAGCGTTTGTCAGGCTAATGAAAAACTGTTTTTT

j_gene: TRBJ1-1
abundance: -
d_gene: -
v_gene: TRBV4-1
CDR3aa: CASSQEWGASTEAFF
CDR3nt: TGCGCCAGCAGCCAAGAGTGGGGGGCGAGCACTGAAGCTTTCTTT

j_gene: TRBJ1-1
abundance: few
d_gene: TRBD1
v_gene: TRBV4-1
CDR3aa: CASSQDRGQPEAFF
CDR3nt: TGCGCCAGCAGCCAAGACAGGGGGCAGCCTGAAGCTTTCTTT

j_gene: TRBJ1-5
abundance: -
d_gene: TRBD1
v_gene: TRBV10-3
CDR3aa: CAISGTGGLGSNQPQHF
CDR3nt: TGTGCCATCAGTGGGACAGGGGGATTAGGTAGCAATCAGCCCCAGCATTTT

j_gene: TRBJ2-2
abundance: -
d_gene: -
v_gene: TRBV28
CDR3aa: CASSPLSAGELFF
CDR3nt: TGTGCCAGCAGTCCCCTATCGGCCGGGGAGCTGTTTTTT

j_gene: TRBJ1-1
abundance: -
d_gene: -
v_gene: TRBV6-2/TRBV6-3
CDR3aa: CASSYPWLDTEAFF
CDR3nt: TGTGCCAGCAGTTACCCCTGGTTGGACACTGAAGCTTTCTTT

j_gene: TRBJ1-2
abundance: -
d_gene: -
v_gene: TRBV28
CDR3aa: CASSRERNYGYTF
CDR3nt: TGTGCCAGCAGTCGGGAGCGAAACTATGGCTACACCTTC

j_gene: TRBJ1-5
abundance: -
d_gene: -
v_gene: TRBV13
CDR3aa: CASSAGRVGQPQHF
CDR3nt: TGTGCCAGCAGCGCTGGCAGGGTTGGTCAGCCCCAGCATTTT

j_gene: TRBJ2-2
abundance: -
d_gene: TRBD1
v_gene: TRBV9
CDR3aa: CASSPEDRGKHTGELFF
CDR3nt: TGTGCCAGCAGCCCAGAAGACAGGGGGAAACACACCGGGGAGCTGTTTTTT

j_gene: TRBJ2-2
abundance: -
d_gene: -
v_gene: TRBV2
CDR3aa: CASSVGRGGTGELFF
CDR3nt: TGTGCCAGCAGTGTGGGGAGAGGGGGCACCGGGGAGCTGTTTTTT

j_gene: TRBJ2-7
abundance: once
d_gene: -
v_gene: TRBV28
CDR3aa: CAARGIYEQYF
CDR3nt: TGTGCCGCCCGGGGGATCTACGAGCAGTACTTC